The 14 T cell receptor beta chains presented below share a single source sample, sequenced in a study of T-cell reconstitution after alpha-beta-depleted transplantation in children. As it was prepared, the TCRbeta library received unique molecular identifiers. Each CDR3 protein is one row after TCRdb ran MiXCR on the PCR reads. The sample records fewer than 450,000 distinct CDR3 sequences, about 17% being singletons. Sequencing was performed on PBMCs, mostly from graft donor cells, taken 360 days after TCRalphabeta/CD19-depleted stem cell transplant. All receptors derive from a male patient between 2 and 15 years old who had a stem cell transplant for acute lymphoblastic leukemia, so the T cells may come from the graft donor.

This clonotype appeared many times. The V gene is TRBV5-1, the J gene TRBJ2-5; D gene uncertain. CDR1 is SGHRS, CDR2 YFSETQ, per germline. Trimming removed 1 base at V and 4 bases at J, with 8 bases between. CDR3 size: 13 residues. The CDR3 DNA reads TGCGCCAGCAGCTTGCGGTGGGGAGAGACCCAGTACTTC. Its protein product is CASSLRWGETQYF. Combining the CDR3 with reference TRBV5-1 and TRBJ2-5 gives the whole variable domain KAGVTQTPRYLIKTRGQQVTLSCSPISGHRSVSWYQQTPGQGLQFLFEYFSETQRNKGNFPGRFSGRQFSNSRSEMNVSTLELGDSALYLCASSLRWGETQYFGPGTRLLVL.

The chain has TRBV28 and TRBJ2-1; possibly TRBD1 for D (5 bases). V lost 5 bases and J lost 3, with 17 bases in between. Germline-derived CDR1 and CDR2 are MDHEN and SYDVKM. The CDR3 loop spans 16 amino acids. The CDR3 is CASSLTAPPYYNEQFF. CDR3 sequence (DNA): TGTGCCAGCAGTCTGACAGCTCCTCCCTACTACAATGAGCAGTTCTTC.

The chain recombines TRBV28 with TRBJ2-7, with a possible D match to TRBD1 (6 bases). Trimming stripped 3 bases from V and 6 bases from J, with 21 bases between. CDR1 MDHEN and CDR2 SYDVKM come from the germline V gene. The CDR3 runs 16 residues. The chain's CDR3 is CASSFHHRVAGGEQYF. The CDR3 nucleotides read TGTGCCAGCAGTTTCCATCACAGGGTCGCTGGTGGCGAGCAGTACTTC.

The chain uses TRBV5-1 and TRBJ2-2; TRBD2 matches 8 bases. V was pared by 2 bases and J by 8 bases, with 2 bases of the junction left unmatched. The CDR3 spans 13 residues. Germline V gene data show CDR1 as SGHRS and CDR2 as YFSETQ. This chain's CDR3 is CASSFAGGGELFF. CDR3 nucleotide sequence: TGCGCCAGCAGCTTCGCGGGAGGTGGGGAGCTGTTTTTT.

The gene calls are TRBV3-1 and TRBJ1-6; D is uncertain. CDR3 length equals 17 residues. Trimming took off 0 bases at V and 6 bases at J, with 15 bases between the two ends. Germline assignment: CDR1 LGHDT and CDR2 YNNKEL (reference sequence). DNA for the CDR3: TGTGCCAGCAGCCAAGATCTTGGAGGGTTTGGTAATTCACCCCTCCACTTT. This translates into CASSQDLGGFGNSPLHF.

This clonotype was counted a few times. This chain joins TRBV5-5 and TRBJ2-1, with D maybe TRBD2 (5 bases). The germline gives CDR1 SGHKS, CDR2 YYEKEE (reference sequence). The CDR3 totals 14 residues. Between the trimmed V and J ends, which lost 2 bases and 7 bases, there was a span of 13 bases. The CDR3: CASSFRGFENEQFF. Written as DNA, the CDR3 is TGTGCCAGCAGCTTCCGAGGGTTTGAAAATGAGCAGTTCTTC.

The J gene is TRBJ2-7, the V gene TRBV14, with TRBD2 matching over 8 bases. This CDR3 contains 15 residues. Losses at the gene ends were 4 bases for V and 3 bases for J; bases not matched to a gene: 8. Looked up from germline, CDR1 is SGHDN and CDR2 is FVKESK. As DNA, the CDR3 is TGTGCCAGCAGCCCGCTGGCGGGAGGTTTCTACGAGCAGTACTTC. Amino acids: CASSPLAGGFYEQYF.

This chain uses TRBV29-1 with TRBJ2-7; 7 bases line up with TRBD2. J gave up 0 bases and V 2 bases, and 4 bases lay outside the gene matches. The CDR3 consists of 14 residues. The germline V gene encodes CDR1 SQVTM and CDR2 ANQGSEA. The CDR3 sequence: CSVELAESSYEQYF. Here the CDR3 DNA reads TGCAGCGTTGAACTAGCGGAGAGCTCCTACGAGCAGTACTTC.

This sequence joins TRBV9 and TRBJ2-2; no firm D call. The CDR3 runs 16 residues. The germline CDR1 and CDR2 sequences are SGDLS and YYNGEE. Trimming pared 5 bases from V and 3 bases from J, leaving 17 bases between. The CDR3 reads CASRANGAWDTGELFF. The CDR3 DNA sequence: TGTGCCAGCAGAGCCAACGGAGCGTGGGACACCGGGGAGCTGTTTTTT.

This chain connects TRBV28 to TRBJ2-7; 8 bases are shared with TRBD1. CDR3 length: 17 residues. The trim removed 1 base at V and 5 bases at J, leaving 13 bases unmatched. Germline CDR1 reads MDHEN; CDR2 reads SYDVKM. CDR3 protein: CASSLFWADRESHEQYF. DNA for the CDR3: TGTGCCAGCAGTTTATTTTGGGCGGACAGGGAGTCTCACGAGCAGTACTTC. Filled out from reference TRBV28 and TRBJ2-7, the complete variable domain reads DVKVTQSSRYLVKRTGEKVFLECVQDMDHENMFWYRQDPGLGLRLIYFSYDVKMKEKGDIPEGYSVSREKKERFSLILESASTNQTSMYLCASSLFWADRESHEQYFGPGTRLTVT.

This clonotype was seen repeatedly, ten times or more. This chain joins TRBV20-1 and TRBJ2-3; D is undetermined. This CDR3 spans 14 amino acids. Deletions cut 0 bases from V and 1 base from J, with 8 bases between. The germline CDR1 and CDR2 sequences are DFQATT and SNEGSKA (reference sequence). The CDR3 loop is CSARDVQGTDTQYF. The CDR3 DNA sequence: TGCAGTGCTAGAGATGTTCAGGGCACAGATACGCAGTATTTT.

Ten or more counts support this clonotype. This chain connects TRBV10-3 to TRBJ2-1; 9 nucleotides align to TRBD2. The germline gives CDR1 ENHRY, CDR2 SYGVKD. The CDR3 covers 13 residues. Unmatched junction bases numbered 5, after V lost 7 bases and J lost 7 bases. The CDR3 loop is CAITGGRVNEQFF. The CDR3 DNA reads TGTGCCATCACGGGCGGGAGGGTGAATGAGCAGTTCTTC.

This clonotype was found many times. J is TRBJ2-7 and V is TRBV10-2, with D tentatively TRBD1 (6 bases). The CDR3 is 14 residues long. The V gene lost 10 bases and the J gene lost 4 bases, with 20 bases spanning the gap. Germline CDR1 is WSHSY and CDR2 is SAAADI. The CDR3 protein is CATSRARGGYEQYF. As DNA, the CDR3 is TGCGCCACCTCCAGGGCGAGAGGGGGATACGAGCAGTACTTC.

This clonotype occurred a few times. The J gene is TRBJ1-1, the V gene TRBV6-5; D perhaps matches TRBD1 (6 bases). The CDR3 covers 13 residues. In germline, CDR1 is MNHEY, CDR2 SVGAGI. V dropped 6 bases and J dropped 5 bases, with 13 bases sitting between them. The CDR3 sequence is CASRPGAGTEAFF. DNA of the CDR3: TGTGCCAGCAGACCGGGGGCGGGAACTGAAGCTTTCTTT.